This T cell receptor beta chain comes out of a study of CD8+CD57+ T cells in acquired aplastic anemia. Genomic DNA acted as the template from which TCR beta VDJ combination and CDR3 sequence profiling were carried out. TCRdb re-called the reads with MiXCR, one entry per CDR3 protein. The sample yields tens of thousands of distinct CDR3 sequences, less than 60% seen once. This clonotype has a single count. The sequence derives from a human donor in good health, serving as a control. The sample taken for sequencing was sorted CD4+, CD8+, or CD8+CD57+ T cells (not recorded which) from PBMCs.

The CDR3 sequence is CASRLGSYGYTF. Written as DNA, the CDR3 is TGTGCCAGCAGGCTTGGGTCATATGGCTACACCTTC. The chain has TRBV2 and TRBJ1-2; D is undetermined. The CDR3 length is 12 residues. Germline V lookup: CDR1 SNHLY, CDR2 FYNNEI. Trimming took 6 bases from V and 5 from J, leaving 10 bases between them.